This is a list of T cell receptor beta chains from one sample in a study of cytomegalovirus exposure and HLA in healthy donors. The data were produced by immunoSEQ multiplex PCR, yet TCRdb's version contains in-frame clones alone and is incomplete. The sample is made up of around 76,000 clones, and the top ten hold 1.4% to 1.5% of it. The sequenced sample was PBMCs. Receptor source: a woman aged 55-69 years in good health and CMV-seronegative. The CDR3 runs from the conserved cysteine through the conserved F or W.

V,J,CDR3
TRBV2,TRBJ2-2,CASSGLAGNTGELFF
TRBV10-1,TRBJ2-5,CASRETSFGTQYF
TRBV11-3,TRBJ1-1,CASSFTVRTEAFF
TRBV28,TRBJ1-5,CASRVGGTGSNQPQHF
TRBV29-1,TRBJ1-2,CSVGEPDSNYGYTF
TRBV6-1,TRBJ1-1,CASRSTVMNTEAFF
TRBV30,TRBJ2-1,CAWRKAGGREQFF
TRBV2,TRBJ1-5,CASHRTLNSNQPQHF
TRBV29-1,TRBJ2-7,CSARLAGASEQYF
TRBV27,TRBJ2-1,CASSSRLAGYNEQFF
TRBV9,TRBJ2-7,CASSAQWTGYEQYF
TRBV4-2,TRBJ2-1,CASSQDYVSYNEQFF
TRBV5-1,TRBJ2-7,CASSLEGQVYEQYF
TRBV7-3,TRBJ2-3,CASSLGQDTDTQYF
TRBV15,TRBJ2-7,CATSRDADSYEQYF
TRBV19,TRBJ2-2,CASTRTGAGELFF
TRBV5-4,TRBJ2-1,CASSRRDREYNEQFF
TRBV5-1,TRBJ1-4,CASSLGTGTSEKLFF
TRBV5-1,TRBJ2-7,CASSLATGGSYEQYF
TRBV28,TRBJ1-1,CASSFRRTGRVKMNTEAFF
TRBV10-2,TRBJ2-1,CASKGLAGGSYNEQFF
TRBV19,TRBJ2-3,CASSSPLGVSSSTDTQYF
TRBV2,TRBJ2-3,CAREREGHRAQYF
TRBV7-6,-,CASSFGLGYEQYF
TRBV11-2,TRBJ2-7,CASSTEFSGRVSYEQYF
TRBV19,TRBJ1-5,CASHRGEGRTNQPQHF
TRBV5-4,TRBJ2-7,CASRWGSGPGQGALEQYF
TRBV5-4,TRBJ2-3,CASSLREGGPIDTQYF
TRBV5-1,TRBJ1-2,CASSLAGRAANGYTF
TRBV30,TRBJ1-2,CAWSVAAGYTF
TRBV7-2,TRBJ2-7,CASSLGAGGLYEQYF
TRBV9,TRBJ2-1,CASSAEYNEQFF